This is a list of T cell receptor beta chains from one sample in a study of tumour-infiltrating T cells in Burkitt lymphoma. Clones were read by immunoSEQ multiplex PCR, and TCRdb kept only the in-frame ones, dropping some. The sample gives approximately 46,000 clones, around a third of which show up once; approximately 2.6% is in the top ten. The specimen was tumor tissue. These receptors were taken from a human donor with Burkitt lymphoma. Both conserved end residues are part of each CDR3. A D gene is named only where the DNA matches it firmly. The listing skips clone size in some rows; elsewhere it reads once, few, many or a size class.

>NA|NA|TRBV2|TRBJ2-7
TGTGCCAGCGGGGATTACGAGCAGTACTTC
CASGDYEQYF
>NA|NA|TRBV5-5|TRBJ1-2
TGTGCCAGCAGCTTAAGTACGGACAACGCCTATGGCTACACCTTC
CASSLSTDNAYGYTF
>TRBD2|NA|TRBV15|TRBJ2-3
TGTGCCACCAGCAGAAGGACTAGCGGGGGGGCGGATACGCAGTATTTT
CATSRRTSGGADTQYF
>NA|NA|TRBV2|TRBJ2-3
TGTGCCAGCAGTGCGGAAACCACAGATACGCAGTATTTT
CASSAETTDTQYF
>NA|NA|TRBV5-1|TRBJ1-5
TGCGCCAGCCGTGGGGGAGAGGACCAGCCCCAGCATTTT
CASRGGEDQPQHF
>NA|few|TRBV10-1|TRBJ2-7
TGCGCCAGCATCCGAGCCAAAAGTGGCTCCTACGAGCAGTACTTC
CASIRAKSGSYEQYF
>NA|once|TRBV5-4|TRBJ2-3
TGTGCCAGCAGCCCATCGGGACTGCACACAGATACGCAGTATTTT
CASSPSGLHTDTQYF
>TRBD2|NA|TRBV5-1|TRBJ2-1
TGCGCCAGCAGCTTGGAAGGTTTAGCGGGGGGCCCCTGGTTCTTC
CASSLEGLAGGPWFF
>NA|NA|TRBV14|TRBJ1-6
TGTGCCAGCAGCCAGGGGGCAGGGGCCCTCCACTTT
CASSQGAGALHF
>NA|few|TRBV5-4|TRBJ2-7
TGTGCCAGCAGTTCCCCAGGGTCCTACGAGCAGTACTTC
CASSSPGSYEQYF
>TRBD1|NA|TRBV14|TRBJ1-4
TGTGCCAGCAGCCAGAGTCTCCAGGGGGGTGAAAAACTGTTTTTT
CASSQSLQGGEKLFF
>NA|few|TRBV29-1|TRBJ1-5
TGCAGCGTGGCGGGGGAAGGGCAGCCCCAGCATTTT
CSVAGEGQPQHF
>NA|NA|TRBV6-5|TRBJ1-6
TGTGCCAGCAGTTACTGGCGTAGGGAGAATTCACCCCTCCACTTT
CASSYWRRENSPLHF
>NA|NA|TRBV19|TRBJ2-5
TGTGCCAGTAGTAGCGGCAGGGTCGGTCGGGAGACCCAGTACTTC
CASSSGRVGRETQYF
>TRBD1|few|TRBV6-1|TRBJ2-3
TGTGCCAGCAGTGGTTTGGGACAGGGCTCCCCTCTCACAGATACGCAGTATTTT
CASSGLGQGSPLTDTQYF
>NA|NA|TRBV4-2|TRBJ2-7
TGTGCCAGCAGCCTACAGGTCCCCCCGGTCGAGCAGTACTTC
CASSLQVPPVEQYF
>NA|few|TRBV6-1|TRBJ2-2
TGTGCCAGCAGCCCAGGCAGGGCTGACACCGGGGAGCTGTTTTTT
CASSPGRADTGELFF
>TRBD1|few|TRBV30|TRBJ1-1
TGTGCCTGGAAAGGGACAGGGGGCACTGAAGCTTTCTTT
CAWKGTGGTEAFF
>NA|few|TRBV6-5|TRBJ2-2
TGTGCCAGCAGTTACGCCGGGACACTGAACACCGGGGAGCTGTTTTTT
CASSYAGTLNTGELFF
>TRBD1|NA|TRBV6-5|TRBJ1-4
TGTGCCAGCAGCCCAGGACAGGTTGGGGAAAAACTGTTTTTT
CASSPGQVGEKLFF
>TRBD2|NA|TRBV27|TRBJ2-3
TGTGCCAGCAGTAGGTCCTTAGCGGGGGGGCTGGGCGCGCAGTATTTT
CASSRSLAGGLGAQYF
>TRBD1|NA|TRBV5-4|TRBJ1-1
TGTGCCAGCAGCTTGTCGGGACAGGGAGGTACTGAAGCTTTCTTT
CASSLSGQGGTEAFF
>NA|NA|TRBV19|TRBJ1-1
TGTGCCAGTAGTTTCCAGGGCGACACTGAAGCTTTCTTT
CASSFQGDTEAFF
>NA|NA|TRBV18|TRBJ2-3
TGTGCCAGCTCACCTACGATGGATACGCAGTATTTT
CASSPTMDTQYF
>NA|NA|TRBV28|TRBJ1-2
TGTGCCAGCAGTTTAAGAAACTATGGCTACACCTTC
CASSLRNYGYTF
>NA|few|TRBV6-5|TRBJ1-5
TGTGCCAGCAGTTACGCCCTCGGGCAGCCCCAGCATTTT
CASSYALGQPQHF
>TRBD1|few|TRBV19|TRBJ1-2
TGTGCCAGTAGTATAGATCGGACAGGGAACTATGGCTACACCTTC
CASSIDRTGNYGYTF
>TRBD1|NA|TRBV11-2|TRBJ2-7
TGTGCCAGCAGCCAACCGGGACAGTCCTACGAGCAGTACTTC
CASSQPGQSYEQYF
>NA|NA|TRBV30|TRBJ1-3
TGTGCCTGGACTCGACAGAGGTCCTCTGGAAACACCATATATTTT
CAWTRQRSSGNTIYF
>TRBD1|few|TRBV7-9|TRBJ2-7
TGTGCCAGCAGCGCCCGGGACAGGGGATACGAGCAGTACTTC
CASSARDRGYEQYF
>NA|NA|TRBV5-6|TRBJ1-2
TGTGCCAGCAGCTTGCTTTCGGGCTATGGCTACACCTTC
CASSLLSGYGYTF
>NA|NA|TRBV4-2|TRBJ1-2
TGTGCCAGCAGCCAAGATGGGGCCTTCGGTAAGGGCGTCTACTACTATGGCTACACCTTC
CASSQDGAFGKGVYYYGYTF
>NA|NA|TRBV19|TRBJ1-1
TGTGCCAGTAGTACCCCCGTGTGGGGCTGGGACACTGAAGCTTTCTTT
CASSTPVWGWDTEAFF
>NA|few|TRBV6-5|TRBJ2-3
TGTGCCAGCAGTTACTCAGGGAACACAGATACGCAGTATTTT
CASSYSGNTDTQYF
>NA|NA|TRBV2|TRBJ2-7
TGTGCCAGTCGGGCTAGGGACGAGCAGTACTTC
CASRARDEQYF
>NA|NA|TRBV27|TRBJ1-1
TGTGCCAGCAGTTTATCGGGCACCGGTGAAGCTTTCTTT
CASSLSGTGEAFF
>TRBD2|NA|TRBV7-6|TRBJ2-6
TGTGCCAGCAGCTTTCGAGGGACTAGCCTCTCTGGGGCCAACGTCCTGACTTTC
CASSFRGTSLSGANVLTF
>NA|NA|TRBV5-1|TRBJ1-6
TGCGCCAGCAGCCCCGATTCCGGGACACCCAATTCACCCCTCCACTTT
CASSPDSGTPNSPLHF
>TRBD2|NA|TRBV27|TRBJ2-7
TGTGCCAGCAGTTTAAGGGCTAGCGGGGTATCCACCTACGAGCAGTACTTC
CASSLRASGVSTYEQYF